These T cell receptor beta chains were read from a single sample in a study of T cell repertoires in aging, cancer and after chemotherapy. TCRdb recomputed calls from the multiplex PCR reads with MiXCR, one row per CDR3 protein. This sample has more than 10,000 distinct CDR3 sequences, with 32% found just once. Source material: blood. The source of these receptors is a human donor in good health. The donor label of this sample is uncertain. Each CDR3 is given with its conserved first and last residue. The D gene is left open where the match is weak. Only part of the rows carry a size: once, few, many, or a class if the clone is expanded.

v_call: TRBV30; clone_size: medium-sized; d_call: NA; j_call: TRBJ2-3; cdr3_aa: CAWARADTQYF; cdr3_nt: TGTGCCTGGGCCAGAGCGGATACGCAGTATTTT
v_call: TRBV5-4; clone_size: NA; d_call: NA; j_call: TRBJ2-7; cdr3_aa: CASSSPGGTLYEQYF; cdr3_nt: TGTGCCAGCAGCTCGCCTGGTGGGACCCTCTACGAGCAGTACTTC
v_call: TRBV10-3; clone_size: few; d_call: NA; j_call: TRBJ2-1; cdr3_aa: CAISDRGNEQFF; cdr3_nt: TGTGCCATCAGTGACAGGGGCAATGAGCAGTTCTTC
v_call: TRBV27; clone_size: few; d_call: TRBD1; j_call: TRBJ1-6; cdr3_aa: CASRLQGNNSPLHF; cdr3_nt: TGTGCCAGCAGGCTACAGGGGAATAATTCACCCCTCCACTTT
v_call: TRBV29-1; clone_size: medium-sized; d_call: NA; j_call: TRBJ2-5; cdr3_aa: CSVEGTVETQYF; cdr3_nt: TGCAGCGTTGAGGGGACGGTGGAGACCCAGTACTTC
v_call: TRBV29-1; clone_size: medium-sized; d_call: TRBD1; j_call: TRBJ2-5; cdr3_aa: CSAGGQLYQETQYF; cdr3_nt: TGCAGCGCTGGGGGACAGTTGTACCAAGAGACCCAGTACTTC
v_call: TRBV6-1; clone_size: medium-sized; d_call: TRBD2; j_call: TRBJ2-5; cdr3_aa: CASSEVRGGQETQYF; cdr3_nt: TGTGCCAGCAGTGAGGTCCGGGGGGGACAAGAGACCCAGTACTTC
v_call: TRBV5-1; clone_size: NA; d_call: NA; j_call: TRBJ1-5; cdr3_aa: CASSYCQPQHF; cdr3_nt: TGCGCCAGCAGTTATTGTCAGCCCCAGCATTTT
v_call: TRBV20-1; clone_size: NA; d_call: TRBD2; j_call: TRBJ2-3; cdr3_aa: CSARDGSGRATDTQYF; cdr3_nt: TGCAGTGCTAGAGATGGGAGCGGGAGGGCCACAGATACGCAGTATTTT
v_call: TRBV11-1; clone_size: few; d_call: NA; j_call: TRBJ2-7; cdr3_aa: CASSLGGGTYEQYF; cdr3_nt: TGTGCCAGCAGCTTAGGCGGAGGGACCTACGAGCAGTACTTC
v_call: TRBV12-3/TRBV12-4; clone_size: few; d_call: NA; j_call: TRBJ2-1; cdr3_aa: CASSDFAYNEQFF; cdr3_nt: TGTGCCAGCTCTGACTTTGCCTACAATGAGCAGTTCTTC
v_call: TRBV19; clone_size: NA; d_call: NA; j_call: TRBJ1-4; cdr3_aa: CASSIFPGGVREEKLFF; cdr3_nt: TGTGCCAGTAGTATATTTCCCGGCGGGGTAAGGGAAGAAAAACTGTTTTTT
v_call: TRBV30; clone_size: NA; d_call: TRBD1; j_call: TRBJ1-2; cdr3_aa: CAWSPGTGLGYTF; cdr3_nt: TGTGCCTGGAGTCCCGGGACAGGGCTAGGCTACACCTTC
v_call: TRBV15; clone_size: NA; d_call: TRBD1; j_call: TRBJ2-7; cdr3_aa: CATSSRTGGNVQYF; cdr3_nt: TGTGCCACCAGCAGCAGGACAGGGGGTAATGTGCAGTACTTC
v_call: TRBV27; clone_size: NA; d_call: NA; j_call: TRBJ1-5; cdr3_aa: CASSSPSRPQHF; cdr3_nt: TGTGCCAGCAGTTCCCCCTCCAGGCCCCAGCATTTT
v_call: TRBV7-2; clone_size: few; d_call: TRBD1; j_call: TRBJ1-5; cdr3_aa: CASSQGALSNQPQHF; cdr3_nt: TGTGCCAGCAGCCAGGGGGCCCTCTCGAATCAGCCCCAGCATTTT
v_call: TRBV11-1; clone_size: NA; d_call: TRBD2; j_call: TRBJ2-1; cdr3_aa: CASSLGVLAGISNEQFF; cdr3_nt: TGTGCCAGCAGCTTAGGTGTACTAGCGGGGATCAGCAATGAGCAGTTCTTC
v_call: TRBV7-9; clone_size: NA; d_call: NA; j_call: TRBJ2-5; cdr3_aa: CASNNGETQYF; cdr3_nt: TGTGCCAGCAATAACGGGGAGACCCAGTACTTC
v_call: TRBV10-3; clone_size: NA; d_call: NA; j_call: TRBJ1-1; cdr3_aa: CATRERDYTEAFF; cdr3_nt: TGTGCCACCAGGGAACGGGATTACACTGAAGCTTTCTTT
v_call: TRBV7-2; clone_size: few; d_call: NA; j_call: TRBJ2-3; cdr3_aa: CASSPSRISTDTQYF; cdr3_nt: TGTGCCAGCAGCCCTTCTAGGATTAGCACAGATACGCAGTATTTT
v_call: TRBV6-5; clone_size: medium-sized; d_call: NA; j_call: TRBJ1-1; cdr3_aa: CASSYYTGMNTEAFF; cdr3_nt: TGTGCCAGCAGTTATTACACAGGGATGAACACTGAAGCTTTCTTT
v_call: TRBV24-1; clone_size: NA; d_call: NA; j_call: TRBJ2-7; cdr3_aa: CATSDTLEQYF; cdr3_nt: TGTGCCACCAGTGACACCCTCGAGCAGTACTTC
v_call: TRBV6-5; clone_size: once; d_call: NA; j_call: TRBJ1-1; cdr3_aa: CASSLGRTEAFF; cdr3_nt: TGTGCCAGCAGCCTTGGGAGGACTGAAGCTTTCTTT
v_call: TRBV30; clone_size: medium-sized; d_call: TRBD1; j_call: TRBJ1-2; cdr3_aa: CAWIYAGTGLGYTF; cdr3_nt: TGTGCCTGGATCTATGCCGGGACAGGGCTAGGCTACACCTTC
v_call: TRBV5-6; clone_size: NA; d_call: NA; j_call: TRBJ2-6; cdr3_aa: CASTLYSRISGANVLTF; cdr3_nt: TGTGCCAGCACCCTGTACTCACGAATCTCTGGGGCCAACGTCCTGACTTTC
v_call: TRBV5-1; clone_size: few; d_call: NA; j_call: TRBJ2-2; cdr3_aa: CASSEVSTGELFF; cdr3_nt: TGCGCCAGCAGTGAGGTCAGCACCGGGGAGCTGTTTTTT
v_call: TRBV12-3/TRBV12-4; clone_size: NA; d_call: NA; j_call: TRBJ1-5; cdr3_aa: CASSRKDPGSDQPQHF; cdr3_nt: TGTGCCAGCAGCCGGAAGGATCCGGGGTCCGATCAGCCCCAGCATTTT
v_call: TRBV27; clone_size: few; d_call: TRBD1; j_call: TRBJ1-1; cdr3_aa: CASSRQGTEAFF; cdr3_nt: TGTGCCAGCAGTCGACAGGGGACTGAAGCTTTCTTT
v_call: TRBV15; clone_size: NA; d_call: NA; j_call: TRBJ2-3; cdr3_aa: CATSRDLRGGGTDTQYF; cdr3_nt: TGTGCCACCAGCAGAGATCTACGAGGTGGTGGGACAGATACGCAGTATTTT
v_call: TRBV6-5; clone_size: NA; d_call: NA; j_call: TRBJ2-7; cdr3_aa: CASIHERGRYEQYF; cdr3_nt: TGTGCCAGCATCCACGAGAGGGGGAGGTACGAGCAGTACTTC
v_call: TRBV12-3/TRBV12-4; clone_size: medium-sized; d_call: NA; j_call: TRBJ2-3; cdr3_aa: CASSFVTDTDTQYF; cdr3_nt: TGTGCCAGCAGTTTCGTAACCGACACAGATACGCAGTATTTT
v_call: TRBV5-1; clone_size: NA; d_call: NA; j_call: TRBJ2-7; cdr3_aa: CASSRSPGGSYEQYF; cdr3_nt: TGCGCCAGCAGCCGCTCCCCGGGCGGCTCCTACGAGCAGTACTTC
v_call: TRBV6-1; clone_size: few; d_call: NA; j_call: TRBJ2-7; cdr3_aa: CASSESAASPAYEQYF; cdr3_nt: TGTGCCAGCAGTGAGTCGGCTGCCTCACCCGCTTACGAGCAGTACTTC
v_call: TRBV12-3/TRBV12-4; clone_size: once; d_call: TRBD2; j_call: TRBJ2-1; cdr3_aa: CASSLTGGGHNEQFF; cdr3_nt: TGTGCCAGCAGTCTGACAGGCGGGGGGCACAATGAGCAGTTCTTC
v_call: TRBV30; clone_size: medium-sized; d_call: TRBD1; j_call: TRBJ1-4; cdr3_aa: CAWSGTGVWREKLFF; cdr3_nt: TGTGCCTGGAGTGGGACAGGGGTTTGGAGAGAAAAACTGTTTTTT
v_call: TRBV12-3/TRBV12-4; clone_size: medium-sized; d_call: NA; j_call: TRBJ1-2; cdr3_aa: CASSLARGKNGYTF; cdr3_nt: TGTGCCAGCAGTTTGGCTAGGGGGAAGAATGGCTACACCTTC
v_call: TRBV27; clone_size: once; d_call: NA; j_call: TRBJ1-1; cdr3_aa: CASILPGGRQTEAFF; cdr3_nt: TGTGCCAGCATTTTACCGGGGGGGAGACAGACTGAAGCTTTCTTT
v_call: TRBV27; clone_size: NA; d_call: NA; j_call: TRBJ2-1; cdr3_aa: CASSFLWDGYEQFF; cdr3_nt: TGTGCCAGCAGTTTCTTGTGGGACGGGTATGAGCAGTTCTTC
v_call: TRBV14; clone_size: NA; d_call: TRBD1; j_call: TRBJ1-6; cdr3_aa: CASSQEGGRSPLHF; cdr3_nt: TGTGCCAGCAGCCAAGAAGGGGGCCGATCACCCCTCCACTTT
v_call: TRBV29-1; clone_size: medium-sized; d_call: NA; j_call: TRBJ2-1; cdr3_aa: CSLTKLGEQFF; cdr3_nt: TGCAGCTTAACCAAGTTGGGTGAGCAGTTCTTC
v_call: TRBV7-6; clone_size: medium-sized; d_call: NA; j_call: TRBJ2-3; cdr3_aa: CASSLLAARATDTQYF; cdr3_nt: TGTGCCAGCAGCTTACTGGCCGCCCGAGCCACAGATACGCAGTATTTT
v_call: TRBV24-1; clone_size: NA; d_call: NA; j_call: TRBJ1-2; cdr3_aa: CATSDGSWAGYTF; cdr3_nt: TGTGCCACCAGTGATGGAAGCTGGGCTGGCTACACCTTC
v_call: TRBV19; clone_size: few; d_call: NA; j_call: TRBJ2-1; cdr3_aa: CASLPGVSSYNEQFF; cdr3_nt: TGTGCCAGTCTCCCTGGCGTAAGCTCCTACAATGAGCAGTTCTTC
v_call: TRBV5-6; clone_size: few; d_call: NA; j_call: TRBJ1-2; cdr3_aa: CASSDLSGENYGYTF; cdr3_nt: TGTGCCAGCAGCGACCTATCAGGGGAAAACTATGGCTACACCTTC
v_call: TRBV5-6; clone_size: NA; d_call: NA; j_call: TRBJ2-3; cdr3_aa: CASSPLQGYTDTQYF; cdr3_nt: TGTGCCAGCAGCCCCTTGCAGGGATACACAGATACGCAGTATTTT
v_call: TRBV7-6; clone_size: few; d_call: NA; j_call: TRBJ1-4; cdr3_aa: CASSLRQPATNEKLFF; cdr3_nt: TGTGCCAGCAGCTTACGCCAGCCGGCAACTAATGAAAAACTGTTTTTT
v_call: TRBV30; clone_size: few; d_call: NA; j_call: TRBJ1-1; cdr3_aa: CAWSPITVQNTEAFF; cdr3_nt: TGTGCCTGGAGTCCTATAACAGTCCAGAACACTGAAGCTTTCTTT
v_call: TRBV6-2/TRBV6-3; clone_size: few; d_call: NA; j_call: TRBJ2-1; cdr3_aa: CASSDPAGASYNEQFF; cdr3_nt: TGTGCCAGCAGTGATCCTGCGGGGGCTTCCTACAATGAGCAGTTCTTC
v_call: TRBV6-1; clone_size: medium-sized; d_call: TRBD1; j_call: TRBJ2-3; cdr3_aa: CASIEGQGDTDTQYF; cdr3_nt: TGTGCCAGCATCGAGGGACAGGGGGATACAGATACGCAGTATTTT
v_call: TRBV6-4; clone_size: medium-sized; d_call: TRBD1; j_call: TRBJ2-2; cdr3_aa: CASRGTGSDTGELFF; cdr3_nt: TGTGCCAGCAGGGGGACAGGGTCGGACACCGGGGAGCTGTTTTTT
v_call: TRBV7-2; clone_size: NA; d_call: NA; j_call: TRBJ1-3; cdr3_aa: CASSQPPGSGNTIYF; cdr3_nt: TGTGCCAGCAGCCAACCGCCAGGCTCTGGAAACACCATATATTTT
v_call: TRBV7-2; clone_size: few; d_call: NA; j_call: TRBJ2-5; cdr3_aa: CASSLRQRETQYF; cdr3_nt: TGTGCCAGCAGCTTAAGGCAGCGAGAGACCCAGTACTTC
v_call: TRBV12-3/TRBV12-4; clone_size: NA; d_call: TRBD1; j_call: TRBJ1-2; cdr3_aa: CASRSGQAGGHTF; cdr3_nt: TGTGCCAGCAGGTCGGGACAGGCGGGCGGCCACACCTTC